This T cell receptor beta chain was sequenced in a study of T-cell reconstitution after alpha-beta-depleted transplantation in children. Germline CDR1 SGHRS, CDR2 YFSETQ. V lost 4 bases and J lost 1; bases outside the gene matches: 20. CDR3 length: 22 residues. This clonotype was observed a handful of times. Its cognate antigen is unknown. Unique molecular identifiers were used in preparing the TCRbeta library. TCRdb processed the PCR reads anew with MiXCR; each CDR3 protein has one entry. The data hold around 300,000 distinct CDR3 sequences, with just over 7.5% observed a single time. The study's findings and limits: From surviving recipient T cells and thymic progenitors came the high day-60 TCRbeta diversity observed in some patients. Expanded graft clones, several hundred of them, were reportedly the source of alpha-beta T cells about two months after transplant. One year after transplant, T-cell counts and diversity came mostly from newly produced T cells.

Here the sequenced sample was peripheral blood, taken 360 days after TCRalphabeta/CD19-depleted stem cell transplant. This clonotype originated in a female patient between 2 and 15 years old who had a stem cell transplant for Fanconi anemia, so the T cells may come from the graft donor. The chain employs TRBV5-1 and TRBJ2-2; 12 positions match TRBD1. The CDR3 bases are TGCGCCAGCAGCGTTCGCCCCTCTCCGGGACAGGGGGCGGCGGGGAACACCGGGGAGCTGTTTTTT. Its protein is CASSVRPSPGQGAAGNTGELFF.